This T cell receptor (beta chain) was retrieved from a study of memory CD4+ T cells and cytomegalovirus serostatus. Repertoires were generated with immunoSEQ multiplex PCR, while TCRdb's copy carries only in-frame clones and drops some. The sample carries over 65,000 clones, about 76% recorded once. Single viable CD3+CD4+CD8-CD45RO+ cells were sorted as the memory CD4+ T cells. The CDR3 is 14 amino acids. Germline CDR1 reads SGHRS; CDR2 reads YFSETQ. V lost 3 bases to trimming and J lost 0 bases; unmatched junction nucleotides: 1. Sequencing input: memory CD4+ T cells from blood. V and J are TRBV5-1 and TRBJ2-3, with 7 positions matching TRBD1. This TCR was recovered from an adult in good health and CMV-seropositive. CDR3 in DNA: TGCGCCAGCAGCTCGGGACAGAGCACAGATACGCAGTATTTT. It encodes CASSSGQSTDTQYF.